This T cell receptor (beta chain) derives from a study of cytomegalovirus exposure and HLA in healthy donors. Looked up from germline, CDR1 is SEHNR and CDR2 is FQNEAQ (reference sequence). Losses at the gene ends were 4 bases for V and 16 bases for J; bases not matched to a gene: 12. This CDR3 region has 14 residues. The study ran its PCR with 60 Vbeta and 13 Jbeta primers. Clones were sequenced by immunoSEQ multiplex PCR, and TCRdb holds only the in-frame ones, with some missing. In the table there are about 130,000 clones, 82% of which are singletons. Sample: PBMCs. The receptor was derived from a boy aged 2-9 years in good health and CMV-seronegative. This sequence joins TRBV7-9 and TRBJ1-6; 8 bases line up with TRBD1. CDR3 nucleotide sequence: TGTGCCAGCAGCTCCGGGACAGGAGCCTTCCAGCTCCACTTT. Protein product: CASSSGTGAFQLHF.